This T cell receptor (beta chain) is from a study of T cell clonality in common variable immunodeficiency. Study observations and caveats: T cell subpopulation sequencing would be needed to explain CVID clonality. Compared with healthy controls, CVID subjects showed increased TCRbeta clonality, mostly in about a third.

This clone was picked up many times. What it binds is unknown. The read finishes 3 residues shy of the CDR3 end, and the germline J gene is used to complete it. The method was immunoSEQ multiplex PCR; TCRdb's version includes in-frame clones alone and lacks a portion of them. Singletons are absent from the sample, which has fewer than 60,000 clones. The ends lost 3 bases at V and 4 bases at J; junction bases unmatched: 3. The CDR3 covers 15 residues. The V gene's germline CDR1 is SGHTA and CDR2 FQGTGA. Sequenced sample: peripheral blood mononuclear cells. The rearrangement links TRBV7-3 to TRBJ2-2, with 9 nucleotides matching TRBD2. The source is a person aged 18-69 years in good health. The DNA read from the CDR3 is TGTGCCAGCAGCTTGCGGGGGGGCGCCACCGGGGAG. It specifies CASSLRGGATGE. The whole CDR3 is CASSLRGGATGELFF.